These 12 T cell receptor beta chains share one sample of origin, sequenced in a study of brain T cells in children with intractable seizures. Generated by immunoSEQ multiplex PCR, the TCRdb table keeps only in-frame clones and is missing some. The data hold approximately 40,000 clones, with 75% to 95% observed a single time. Sequencing was performed on peripheral blood, taken at surgery. All receptors come from a girl aged 2-9 years with tuberous sclerosis and intractable seizures.

This sequence joins TRBV7-9 and TRBJ1-2; weak D call: TRBD1 (5 bases). This CDR3 is 13 amino acids long. Germline CDR1 SEHNR, CDR2 FQNEAQ (reference sequence). Trimming shortened V by 5 bases and J by 8 bases, and 15 bases separated the two germline ends. DNA of the CDR3: TGTGCCAGCAGCCTGACAGCGATCGGAGGCTACACCTTC. It translates to CASSLTAIGGYTF.

The chain carries TRBV5-1 and TRBJ2-6; 10 nucleotides align to TRBD2. V was pared by 7 bases and J by 0 bases, with 10 bases of the junction left unmatched. The CDR3 extends over 18 amino acids. Looked up from germline, CDR1 is SGHRS and CDR2 is YFSETQ. CDR3 loop: CASPVRTSGDSGANVLTF. DNA of the CDR3: TGCGCCAGCCCCGTTCGGACTAGCGGAGACTCTGGGGCCAACGTCCTGACTTTC.

This clone was picked up one time. The V and J genes are TRBV10-3 and TRBJ2-1; the match to TRBD2 covers 11 bases. Germline values: CDR1 ENHRY, CDR2 SYGVKD. The CDR3 is 17 amino acids. J gave up 4 bases and V 2 bases, and 7 bases lay outside the gene matches. The CDR3 is CAISEPRLAGRYNEQFF. The CDR3 DNA reads TGTGCCATCAGTGAGCCCCGACTAGCGGGGAGGTACAATGAGCAGTTCTTC.

The rearrangement joins TRBV4-1 to TRBJ1-2; 9 bases align to TRBD1. The CDR3 extends over 15 amino acids. V shed 2 bases and J 4 bases; nucleotides not matched to a gene: 5. Germline values: CDR1 MGHRA, CDR2 YSYEKL. DNA of the CDR3: TGCGCCAGCAGCCAAACCGGGACAGGGATCTATGGCTACACCTTC. The encoded protein is CASSQTGTGIYGYTF.

The V and J genes are TRBV2 and TRBJ1-1; 9 bases agree with TRBD1. Germline V gene data show CDR1 as SNHLY and CDR2 as FYNNEI. Trimming at V came to 8 bases and at J to 4 bases, leaving 17 bases not matched to a gene. The CDR3 spans 17 residues. CDR3 nucleotides: TGTGCCAGCGCCCAACCGCTACTACAGGGGGCGAGCACTGAAGCTTTCTTT. Amino acids: CASAQPLLQGASTEAFF. The entire variable domain, with the rest obtained from reference TRBV2 and TRBJ1-1, is as follows: EPEVTQTPSHQVTQMGQEVILRCVPISNHLYFYWYRQILGQKVEFLVSFYNNEISEKSEIFDDQFSVERPDGSNFTLKIRSTKLEDSAMYFCASAQPLLQGASTEAFFGQGTRLTVV.

The chain is built from TRBV24-1 and TRBJ2-5; perhaps TRBD2 as D (6 bases). V was cut by 4 bases and J by 5 bases, with 13 bases left in between. Germline-derived CDR1 and CDR2 are KGHDR and SFDVKD. The CDR3 extends over 14 amino acids. CDR3 sequence: CATSEGGIVETQYF. CDR3 sequence (DNA): TGTGCCACCAGTGAAGGAGGGATCGTGGAGACCCAGTACTTC.

This rearrangement joins TRBV5-4 to TRBJ1-1; D unresolved. This CDR3 comprises 14 residues. From germline, CDR1 is SGHNT and CDR2 YYREEE (reference sequence). V lost 0 bases and J 4 bases, leaving 10 bases between the germline ends. The CDR3 loop is CASSLVAYGTEAFF. In DNA, the CDR3 is TGTGCCAGCAGCTTGGTGGCCTACGGCACTGAAGCTTTCTTT.

This sequence joins TRBV5-6 and TRBJ1-1; D is ambiguous. Germline loops: CDR1 SGHDT, CDR2 YYEEEE. The CDR3 has 14 amino acids. V was shortened by 0 bases and J by 6 bases, with 12 bases between the two germline ends. The CDR3 protein is CASSLAVFPSEAFF. CDR3 in DNA: TGTGCCAGCAGCTTGGCCGTATTCCCCTCTGAAGCTTTCTTT.

This rearrangement joins TRBV19 to TRBJ1-1; no firm D call. The CDR3 is 11 amino acids. Germline V CDR1 and CDR2: LNHDA, SQIVND (reference sequence). V lost 4 bases and J lost 11, with 11 bases in between. CDR3 bases: TGTGCCAGTAGTACGGGTGTCAGGGCTTTCTTT. Encoded protein: CASSTGVRAFF.

V usage is TRBV29-1 and J usage is TRBJ2-3, with 10 bases identical to TRBD1. V trimming: 5 bases; J trimming: 3 bases; junction bases outside the gene matches: 5. The CDR3 totals 14 residues. The germline V gene encodes CDR1 SQVTM and CDR2 ANQGSEA. The CDR3, as DNA: TGCAGCGTTCTGGGGACAGGGGAGACAGATACGCAGTATTTT. Translating it yields CSVLGTGETDTQYF.

This clone was detected once. The chain recombines TRBV5-1 with TRBJ1-1, with D tentatively TRBD1 (5 bases). The length of the CDR3 is 14 residues. Germline CDR1 and CDR2: SGHRS and YFSETQ. Trimming took off 0 bases at V and 5 bases at J, with 11 bases between the two ends. The CDR3 here is CASSLGGGRTEAFF. DNA for the CDR3: TGCGCCAGCAGCTTGGGTGGGGGAAGGACTGAAGCTTTCTTT. The full variable domain, in which reference TRBV5-1 and TRBJ1-1 provide the parts outside the CDR3, is KAGVTQTPRYLIKTRGQQVTLSCSPISGHRSVSWYQQTPGQGLQFLFEYFSETQRNKGNFPGRFSGRQFSNSRSEMNVSTLELGDSALYLCASSLGGGRTEAFFGQGTRLTVV.

The V call is TRBV6-5, the J call TRBJ2-5; 7 nucleotides agree with TRBD2. The CDR3 is 14 residues long. J was trimmed by 7 bases and V by 5 bases; bases with no gene match: 10. Germline loops: CDR1 MNHEY, CDR2 SVGAGI. The CDR3 spells CASSLQDSGGTQYF. The DNA for the CDR3 is TGTGCCAGCAGTCTCCAGGACTCGGGAGGGACCCAGTACTTC.